Here is one T cell receptor (beta chain) with its context. The data stem from a study of blood T cell repertoires in COVID-19. Study at large: Researchers got acute and convalescent COVID-19 samples from the United States, Italy and Spain. Sources were T cells, B-cell-depleted T cells, or PBMCs; the material itself was cDNA or gDNA.

In the authors' methods: Using reference gene primer amplification, nucleated cell counts were estimated. Here immunoSEQ multiplex PCR was the method, and the copy in TCRdb shows in-frame clones only, minus some. That table supplies the V and J calls and clone size; D and trimming were determined from the DNA. The repertoire includes approximately 54,000 clones, 90% of them detected once, and 3% to 5% sits in the top ten. V lost 3 bases, J lost 14 bases, and 8 bases stayed unmatched. The CDR3 loop spans 12 amino acids. CDR1 MNHEY and CDR2 SVGEGT come from the germline V gene. This clonotype was sampled from a man aged 45-65 years with acute or convalescent COVID-19. Material for sequencing was peripheral blood. This chain uses TRBV6-2 or TRBV6-3 with TRBJ2-3; TRBD2 aligns across 7 bases. CDR3 DNA: TGTGCCAGCAGTTATGGGGCGGGAGCCCCGTATTTT. Residues: CASSYGAGAPYF.